This T cell receptor (beta chain) was documented in a study of blood T cell repertoires in COVID-19 (dated by TCRdb to about 2020). In the study overall: The collaborator samples originated in the United States, Italy and Spain and spanned the acute and convalescent phases of COVID-19. A freely available public database, intended as a resource for researchers studying the immune response to SARS-CoV-2, is where the repertoires were released. The material from the prospective study consisted of cDNA or gDNA derived from T cells, B-cell-depleted T cells, or PBMCs. The dataset comprised deeply sampled blood TCRbeta repertoires from subjects exposed to, actively infected with, or recovered from COVID-19. Sample metadata almost always included a de-identified subject ID, COVID-19 status, age in years and sex. The samples were drawn from the first 160 participants of the ongoing ImmuneRACE study and from over 950 subjects provided by 6 global collaborators. Where available, HLA class I and class II types were taken from metadata supplied by the sample provider and were not determined by assay-based typing. The full study reports these points: How much clinical and demographic metadata was included differed by source and by participant, and the metadata was provided uncurated.

Via the germline V gene, CDR1 is SGHAT and CDR2 FQNNGV. V and J are trimmed by 2 bases and 1 base, and the gene matches miss 7 bases of the junction. CDR3 length: 17 amino acids, cysteine to phenylalanine. Only the CDR3 portion is preserved as DNA: 51 bases, with reading frame beginning at the first base. TCRbeta CDR3 regions were amplified from genomic DNA using the immunoSEQ Assay, a bias-controlled multiplex PCR. Per the source publication's procedure: The number of nucleated cells in each sample was estimated by amplification of reference gene primers within the assay. To quantify the absolute abundance of each unique TCRbeta CDR3 rearrangement, sequence reads were collapsed and filtered. For each sample, productive Simpson clonality was calculated as the square root of Simpson's diversity index over productive rearrangements. The immuneACCESS repertoire file appears here via TCRdb, limited to in-frame rearrangements. These files lack a portion of the clones; in checked studies, under half of the deficit traces to unresolved V genes, and the cause of the others is not known. The D gene and trimming were derived from the DNA, and the V and J assignments and clone size from that table. The sample table lists approximately 77,000 clones, about 82% of them with a count of one. The top ten constitute roughly 9.3% of the sample.

In Seattle, one collaborating source enrolled patients while the infection was active and tracked those patients longitudinally over the course of disease. The collaborating institutions used their own protocols to collect whole blood in K2EDTA tubes. For TCRbeta analysis, collaborators shipped samples as frozen whole blood, isolated PBMCs, or DNA extracted from either of those sample types. The sample holds a few counts of this clone. The specificity of this receptor is unknown. No per-base quality is available; no much larger clone lies one base away. This chain joins TRBV11-2 to TRBJ2-1; 8 middle bases align to TRBD2. This TCR was recovered from a man in his fifties or sixties with COVID-19, enrolled during active disease. The sequencing sample was made of peripheral blood. The DNA sequence is as follows: TGTGCCAGCAGCTTACGGGGGGGACTGGCTTCCTACAATGAGCAGTTCTTC. Its product reads: CASSLRGGLASYNEQFF.